The TCR beta chain described here comes from a study of regulatory T cells in long-lasting Graves disease. As for the study in general: Antithyroid drug use was under 3 months in newly diagnosed Graves' patients.

TCR beta libraries were built with iRepertoire HTBI primers and Arm-PCR of CDR3 regions. TCRdb recomputed calls from the multiplex PCR reads with MiXCR, one row per CDR3 protein. In the table there are about 330,000 distinct CDR3 sequences, 16% of which are singletons. A word on this clonotype: Its antigen is undetermined. This may be a read error: a much more frequent sequence differs by one nucleotide.

Study conclusions and caveats: The study examined only peripheral blood, not thyroid tissue. Sharing of public clonotypes was greater in persistent patients (about 3,000) than in new patients (around 1,000).

The sample's time point: newly diagnosed GD, antithyroid drugs for less than 3 months. PBMCs provided the RNA from which the TCR library was made. These same data were also listed under a study on T cells in Graves' hyperthyroidism and ophthalmopathy.

Sequencing used peripheral blood mononuclear cells (PBMCs), obtained at new diagnosis, from a patient treated with antithyroid drugs. The sequence derives from a woman under 30 with Graves disease.

The CDR3 sequence is CTSSPFTKNRASSYNEQFF. CDR3 bases: TGTACCAGCAGTCCTTTTACTAAAAACAGGGCGAGCTCCTACAATGAGCAGTTCTTC. The gene calls are TRBV28 and TRBJ2-7, with TRBD1 as a possible D gene (6 bases). The J call may be in error: the DNA end matches TRBJ2-1 better. CDR1 and CDR2 (germline): MDHEN, SYDVKM. The CDR3 extends over 19 amino acids.